The present T cell receptor beta chain was sequenced within a study of shared clonotypes between healthy human individuals. Whole-study context: The donors, two women and three men, were aged 18 to 49. Each donor's CD4 naive and CD4 memory cells filled three plates apiece, CD8 naive two, and CD8 memory one.

The study's findings and limits: Clonotypes not shared had lower generation probabilities than those common to all four donors.

A word on this clone: Its antigen is currently unknown.

Splitting the CD4+ cells yielded a CD45RA+ naive subset and a CD45RA-negative memory subset. Germline values: CDR1 LGHNT, CDR2 FRNRAP. Trimming shortened V by 5 bases and J by 1 base, and 4 bases separated the two germline ends. The CDR3 sequence is 12 residues long. Method: immunoSEQ multiplex PCR; TCRdb's copy keeps in-frame clones and lacks some. Of millions of clones in the sample, more than 80% were seen once. What was sequenced was naive CD4+ T cells sorted from blood. Subset specified: CD45RA+ positively selected. J is TRBJ2-3 and V is TRBV12-5; D not certain. The TCR comes from a young man in good health. This CDR3 reads CASGTGTDTQYF. The CDR3 DNA follows: TGTGCTAGTGGTACCGGCACAGATACGCAGTATTTT.